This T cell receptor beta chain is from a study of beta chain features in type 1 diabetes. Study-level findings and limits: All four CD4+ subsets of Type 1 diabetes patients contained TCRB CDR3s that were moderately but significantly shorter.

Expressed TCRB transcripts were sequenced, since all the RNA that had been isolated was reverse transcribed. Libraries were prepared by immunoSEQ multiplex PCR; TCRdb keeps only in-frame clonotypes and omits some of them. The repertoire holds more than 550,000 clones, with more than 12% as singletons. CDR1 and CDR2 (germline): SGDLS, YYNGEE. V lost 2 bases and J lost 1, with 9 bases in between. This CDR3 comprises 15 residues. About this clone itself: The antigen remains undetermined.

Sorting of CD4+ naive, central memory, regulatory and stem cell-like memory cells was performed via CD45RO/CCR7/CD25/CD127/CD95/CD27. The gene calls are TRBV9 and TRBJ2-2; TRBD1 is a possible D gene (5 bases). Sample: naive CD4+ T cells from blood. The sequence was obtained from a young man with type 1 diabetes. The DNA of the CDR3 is TGTGCCAGCAGCGTGGCTCAGGGGAACACCGGGGAGCTGTTTTTT. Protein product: CASSVAQGNTGELFF.